This T cell receptor beta chain was retrieved from a study of cytomegalovirus exposure and HLA in healthy donors (dated by TCRdb to about 2017). Turning to the overall study: An earlier analysis of approximately 640 of the donors reported 250 to 300 Gb of sequence data and 100 million to 140 million unique TCR beta sequences from roughly 200 million T cells. An early release that covered 500 to 800 HLA-typed donors contained approximately 300 gigabases of sequencing data and tens of millions of unique TCR sequences. The genetic ancestry cluster associated with self-reported Caucasian donors included around 76% of the roughly 390 genotyped donors. The study was designed to test whether signatures of past pathogen exposure could be identified by cataloging public T cell receptors. The study profiled the T cell repertoires of around 700 subjects by immunosequencing and related them to cytomegalovirus serostatus. Along with the roughly 710-subject first cohort, a separate validation cohort of over a hundred different subjects was used. To predict cytomegalovirus infection status, the study combined high-throughput TCR immunosequencing, statistical association of individual TCRs with disease status, and machine learning. To study patterns of TCR occurrence, a later analysis re-analyzed previously published TCR beta repertoires from around 660 donors and added high-resolution HLA genotyping. Rather than using new phenotypic data, the later analysis identified candidate immune exposures from TCR beta sequences and from how often those sequences occurred across donors. In an earlier analysis of 550 to 700 of the donors, high-throughput TCR beta sequencing was used to judge whether each TCR beta V gene segment behaved as functional or pseudogenic. Donor age, sex, ethnicity and CMV serostatus were compiled together with the repertoire data. A later genetic analysis used genome-wide SNP genotypes for 398 of the 666 donors, treating that subset as a discovery cohort. All discovery cohort repertoires had been generated using a single sequencing platform. HLA typing included class I and class II loci at four-digit resolution. The number of typed donors differed by locus: about 620-640 for A, B, C, DRB1 and DQB1; 522 for DQA1; some 590 for DPA1; and some 450 for DPB1. Four to six DR-DQ haplotypes were handled as single units for association and clustering, since linkage in the cohort was strong. Among some 400 genotyped donors of the cohort, an average of about 240,000 unique TCR beta nucleotide sequences were sequenced per donor, around 20% of them non-productive. The investigation overall reported the following: Roughly uniform sequencing depth across donors was assumed in presence/absence analyses, although this assumption may not hold. According to a later genetic analysis, donors in an Asian-associated ancestry cluster had fewer N-insertions in productive TCRs than the approximately 670-donor mean. In a later analysis, HLA-associated TCR beta chains showed more clonal expansion and lower generation probabilities than non-associated chains that were equally common. Because some donors lacked HLA typing at each locus, the association tests relied only on the typed subset. According to the authors, the approach could potentially be generalized to other disease states and immunological phenotypes. Assigning TCR associations to individual alleles was difficult when HLA alleles, especially DR and DQ, strongly co-occurred. A later analysis found that TCR association rates varied across HLA loci, with DRB1 alleles showing the most associated TCRs and HLA-C alleles the fewest. In both the original and validation cohorts, the classifier was reported to diagnose cytomegalovirus status with high specificity and sensitivity. The sequencing pipeline was judged likely to have produced a cluster of highly shared sequence variants as a technical artifact. A further reported finding was that TCR beta sequences accurately predicted the HLA-A and HLA-B alleles for most subjects in the first cohort. Linkage disequilibrium might explain the correlated functional status among segregating V segments, but an unknown experimental factor could not be ruled out. Across donors, most TCR sequences were observed very rarely, whereas some public TCRs were present in many individuals. The earlier analysis of 587 of the donors excluded some 15 rarely observed V segments, including chromosome 9 orphons, because counts were too low. At a false discovery rate of 0.05, a later analysis linked 15,000 to 20,000 TCR beta sequences to specific HLA alleles. In vitro tests confirmed that three of the cytomegalovirus-associated TCR beta chains recognize cytomegalovirus antigens. Immune exposure information for the cohort was limited to CMV serostatus. Some IMGT-functional V segments, including TRBV6-2 and TRBV6-3, could not be distinguished by the 87-base-pair reads and were therefore excluded. In the study, around 150 TCR beta chains were listed as associated with cytomegalovirus. V-gene and J-gene trimming of TCR beta chains was associated with a missense DCLRE1C variant in a later genetic analysis, and the association was replicated in an independent cohort. Only TCR beta chains were sequenced in this cohort, and the absence of alpha or paired-chain data limited detectable features. According to a later analysis, parvovirus B19, influenza, CMV and Epstein-Barr virus appeared linked to several top co-occurrence clusters. In a later analysis, most CMV-associated TCR beta chains were found to appear HLA-restricted, with HLA associations seemingly driven largely by CMV exposure. An earlier analysis of 587 of the donors showed that most TCR beta V segments appeared in productive rearrangements either about 90% or about 30% of the time, which broadly matched IMGT annotations.

As regards this clone: Its antigen has not been determined. No base quality information exists; no much larger clone differs at one position. The identical CDR3 is also encoded by other nucleotide sequences in the sample.

The cohort was made up of around 720 healthy bone marrow donors. Cohort members were all nominally healthy when sampled, although unrecorded immune exposures were likely present. The donor was CMV seropositive and belonged to the group of around 300 seropositive cohort members. Each donor provided a peripheral blood sample, and peripheral blood mononuclear cells were used for TCR beta sequencing. Genomic DNA was extracted from the blood cell samples with the Qiagen DNeasy Blood Extraction Kit. Libraries were made using the immunoSEQ multiplex PCR assay. The multiplex PCR relied on a mix of 60 forward primers for TCR Vbeta segments and 13 reverse primers for TCR Jbeta segments. The CDR3 region of rearranged TCR beta genes was amplified from genomic DNA by a multiplex PCR assay. Amplified TCR beta libraries were sequenced as 87-base-pair reads on the Illumina HiSeq System. As for the authors' bioinformatics: Across the 670 or so repertoires, a later analysis counted approximately 75 million unique TCR beta chains, 8.5 million to 12 million of which were shared by at least two donors. To remove PCR and sequencing errors, raw reads were error-corrected and collapsed into unique sequences using a nearest-neighbor algorithm that merged closely related sequences. Alignment of CDR3 sequences to IMGT reference sequences was used to assign V, D and J gene segments. For a sequence to be retained, at least a six-nucleotide match to both a V gene segment and a J gene segment was required. A rearrangement counted as productive if the CDR3 had no stop codons and remained in frame with V and J, and every other rearrangement counted as non-productive. CDR3 was defined according to IMGT convention as the region running from the second conserved V-encoded cysteine to the conserved J-encoded phenylalanine. The earlier analysis of about 500 of the donors excluded sequences that lacked an unambiguous match to a single V gene segment. An earlier analysis of 450 to 650 of the donors called V segments functional above 56.7% productive rearrangements and segregating when the between-donor standard deviation exceeded 5%. A statistical classification framework was built to diagnose cytomegalovirus status from the catalog of TCR beta chain sequences. In a later analysis, V and J genes were assigned by comparing TCR nucleotide sequences against IMGT/GENE-DB human TR gene sequences. A later analysis assigned CDR3 sequences and most-parsimonious VDJ recombination scenarios with the TCRdist pipeline. In a later analysis, each TCR beta chain was defined by its CDR3 amino acid sequence together with its V-gene family, and reads lacking a unique V-gene family were excluded. As a way to deal with suspected cross-contamination and a sequencing artifact, a later analysis dropped 450 to 700 nucleotide sequences that were highly shared and had low generation probability. In a later analysis, a clonal expansion index was calculated for each public chain from normalized within-repertoire ranks of inferred template counts. Generation probabilities in a later analysis came from a VDJ recombination model fitted to out-of-frame rearrangements, and those results were checked against IGoR. In a later analysis, TCR-TCR, TCR-HLA and TCR-CMV co-occurrence was scored with hypergeometric tests, and a repertoire-size bias correction was applied to TCR pairs. To estimate false discovery rates, a later analysis permuted the HLA or CMV assignments 20 times. A later analysis grouped co-occurring TCRs with DBSCAN, adding TCRdist sequence similarity when clustering within HLA-allele-positive subsets. Repertoires with fewer than 30,000 or more than 120,000 public chains were left out of co-occurrence clustering, as were a handful of repertoires with anomalous nucleotide sharing. Drawn from immuneACCESS, this table holds only the in-frame rearrangements with V and J called that TCRdb kept. Clones are partly lost; checked studies trace under half to an unresolved V gene and leave the rest unexplained. The V and J calls and clone size are taken from that table; D and trimming were inferred from the DNA. This sample gives around 120,000 clones in total; 60% to 75% of them show up just once. Approximately 10% of the sample belongs to the ten largest clones.

Cut back by 4 bases and 1 base, the V and J ends lie 8 bases apart. According to the germline V gene (reference sequence), CDR1 reads MNHNY and CDR2 reads SVGAGI. The CDR3 runs 13 amino acids, cysteine and phenylalanine included. CDR3 DNA only is kept here, 39 bases in frame from base 1. The chain couples TRBV6-6 to TRBJ2-7; no D gene can be assigned with confidence. Sequenced material: PBMCs. This sequence originates from a man aged 35 to 55 in good health and CMV-seropositive. The CDR3 reads CASSLESSYEQYF. The DNA is TGTGCCAGCAGTTTAGAATCTTCCTACGAGCAGTACTTC.